The 24 T cell receptor beta chains given below trace back to one sample, sequenced in a study of blood T cell repertoires in COVID-19. Sequencing was performed with immunoSEQ multiplex PCR; in TCRdb, only in-frame clones are kept and a portion is missing. The sample includes 350,000 or so clones, 88% seen only once; the top ten take 1%. Sequenced input: PBMCs or T cells enriched from blood (not recorded which). The receptor source for this set is a woman aged 25 to 39 who had been exposed to COVID-19.

The rearrangement uses TRBV5-1 and TRBJ1-4, with a weak D call TRBD1 (6 bases). This CDR3 contains 13 residues. Germline assignment: CDR1 SGHRS and CDR2 YFSETQ. V gave up 1 base and J gave up 5 bases, with 6 bases separating them. CDR3 residues: CASSLTGNEKLFF. In DNA form, the CDR3 reads TGCGCCAGCAGCTTGACAGGGAATGAAAAACTGTTTTTT.

Comments on this clone: It may be a read error: a sequence one base away is much more abundant. V and J are TRBV5-5 and TRBJ1-4; 10 bases line up with TRBD1. V lost 4 bases to trimming and J lost 9 bases; unmatched junction nucleotides: 9. CDR1 is SGHKS, CDR2 YYEKEE, per germline (reference sequence). CDR3 length: 15 residues. Here the CDR3 reads CASSRGTGVGKKLFF. As DNA, the CDR3 is TGTGCCAGCAGCCGGGGGACAGGGGTCGGGAAAAAACTGTTTTTT.

The gene calls are TRBV14 and TRBJ1-1; 7 bases align to TRBD1. V dropped 3 bases and J dropped 4; count of bases not matched to a gene: 5. The CDR3 consists of 14 residues. Germline CDR1 reads SGHDN; CDR2 reads FVKESK. The CDR3 spells CASSHRRGLTEAFF. For the CDR3, the DNA is TGTGCCAGCAGCCATAGAAGGGGGCTCACTGAAGCTTTCTTT.

The rearrangement links TRBV5-8 to TRBJ1-6; 8 bases are shared with TRBD1. V gave up 5 bases and J gave up 3 bases; unmatched junction bases: 7. The germline V gene encodes CDR1 SGHTS and CDR2 YDEGEE. The CDR3 has 16 residues. CDR3 sequence (DNA): TGTGCCAGCAGAATAACCGGGACAGGCTATAATTCACCCCTCCACTTT. Translation gives CASRITGTGYNSPLHF.

In DNA form, the CDR3 reads TGTGCCAGCAGTGTAGATGGGGGGGCGATGAGTGGCTACACCTTC. It translates to CASSVDGGAMSGYTF. The chain carries TRBV2 and TRBJ1-2, with D tentatively TRBD1 (6 bases). Trimming pared 4 bases from V and 7 bases from J, leaving 19 bases between. This CDR3 region has 15 residues. Germline CDR1 SNHLY, CDR2 FYNNEI.

V gene TRBV6-6 combines with J gene TRBJ2-1; 12 bases align to TRBD2. CDR3 size: 16 residues. V lost 5 bases, J lost 2 bases, and 4 bases stayed unmatched. Germline V lookup: CDR1 MNHNY, CDR2 SVGAGI (reference sequence). The CDR3 DNA reads TGTGCCAGCAGTCGACTAGCGGGAGAACCCTACAATGAGCAGTTCTTC. The encoded protein is CASSRLAGEPYNEQFF.

The rearrangement uses TRBV27 and TRBJ2-7, with TRBD2 matching over 7 bases. Germline CDR1 is MNHEY and CDR2 is SMNVEV (reference sequence). Trimming at V came to 8 bases and at J to 7 bases, leaving 5 bases not matched to a gene. The CDR3 length is 11 residues. The CDR3 region is CASGRALEQYF. The DNA for the CDR3 is TGTGCCAGCGGGAGGGCCTTAGAGCAGTACTTC.

This clone has only one observation. The rearrangement links TRBV28 to TRBJ1-1; 7 nucleotides line up with TRBD1. V dropped 3 bases and J dropped 0; count of bases not matched to a gene: 10. The germline V gene has CDR1 MDHEN and CDR2 SYDVKM. CDR3 size: 17 residues. CDR3 residues: CASSFIRDSPLNTEAFF. In nucleotides, the CDR3 is TGTGCCAGCAGTTTCATCCGGGACAGCCCCTTGAACACTGAAGCTTTCTTT.

This sequence joins TRBV6-2 or TRBV6-3 and TRBJ2-1; D is perhaps TRBD2 (5 bases). From germline, CDR1 is MNHEY and CDR2 SVGEGT. This CDR3 spans 16 amino acids. V gave up 0 bases and J gave up 7 bases, with 16 bases separating them. The CDR3 nucleotides read TGTGCCAGCAGTTACTCGTACGACTACCAGAAAAATGAGCAGTTCTTC. The encoded protein is CASSYSYDYQKNEQFF.

CDR3 loop: CASSSRGHQDTQYF. CDR3 bases: TGTGCCAGCAGCTCTAGGGGGCATCAAGATACGCAGTATTTT. This chain links TRBV6-5 with TRBJ2-3; 7 bases align to TRBD1. The CDR3 is 14 amino acids. Losses at the gene ends were 6 bases for V and 5 bases for J; bases not matched to a gene: 8. Germline CDR1 is MNHEY and CDR2 is SVGAGI.

The chain has TRBV5-1 and TRBJ2-2, with D possibly being TRBD1 (5 bases). V lost 0 bases and J lost 7, with 10 bases in between. Germline V gene sequence: CDR1 SGHRS, CDR2 YFSETQ. There are 14 residues in the CDR3. The CDR3 protein is CASSLGWGVGELFF. CDR3 bases: TGCGCCAGCAGCTTGGGTTGGGGCGTCGGGGAGCTGTTTTTT. The variable domain in full, with the rest retrieved from reference TRBV5-1 and TRBJ2-2, is KAGVTQTPRYLIKTRGQQVTLSCSPISGHRSVSWYQQTPGQGLQFLFEYFSETQRNKGNFPGRFSGRQFSNSRSEMNVSTLELGDSALYLCASSLGWGVGELFFGEGSRLTVL.

The chain carries TRBV29-1 and TRBJ2-3, with D perhaps TRBD1 (5 bases). The CDR3 sequence is 11 residues long. CDR1 and CDR2 from the germline V gene are SQVTM and ANQGSEA. Trimming pared 7 bases from V and 2 bases from J, leaving 7 bases between. The CDR3 region is CSADTTDTQYF. Here the CDR3 DNA reads TGCAGCGCGGACACCACAGATACGCAGTATTTT.

V and J are TRBV7-9 and TRBJ2-2, with a possible D match to TRBD2 (6 bases). V was clipped by 8 bases and J by 7 bases, with 17 bases between them. This CDR3 region has 14 residues. Germline V gene lookup returns CDR1 SEHNR and CDR2 FQNEAQ (reference sequence). This CDR3 reads CASRTEGLGGELFF. CDR3 nucleotide sequence: TGTGCCAGCCGAACAGAGGGACTGGGCGGGGAGCTGTTTTTT.

The chain is built from TRBV3-1 (or the pseudogene TRBV3-2) and TRBJ1-5, with D tentatively TRBD1 (5 bases). Between the trimmed V and J ends, which lost 4 bases and 4 bases, there was a span of 11 bases. Germline V gene lookup returns CDR1 LGHDT and CDR2 YNNKEL (reference sequence). CDR3 size: 14 residues. The CDR3 reads CASSPSGGNQPQHF. The CDR3 DNA follows: TGTGCCAGCAGCCCCAGCGGGGGTAATCAGCCCCAGCATTTT.

V usage is TRBV28 and J usage is TRBJ1-2; 7 nucleotides agree with TRBD1. The germline CDR1 and CDR2 sequences are MDHEN and SYDVKM. The CDR3 is made up of 13 amino acids. The V gene end was trimmed by 6 bases and the J gene end by 4 bases; junction bases not matched to a gene: 5. The CDR3 DNA reads TGTGCCAGCAGCCAGGGGGACCTCTATGGCTACACCTTC. Translation: CASSQGDLYGYTF.

The rearrangement links TRBV19 to TRBJ1-2, with a possible D match to TRBD1 (6 bases). This CDR3 region has 14 residues. Trimming shortened V by 3 bases and J by 4 bases, and 12 bases separated the two germline ends. Per the germline V gene, CDR1 is LNHDA and CDR2 is SQIVND (reference sequence). CDR3 residues: CASSIRGRTYGYTF. CDR3 bases: TGTGCCAGTAGTATCAGGGGCCGGACCTATGGCTACACCTTC.

The rearrangement links TRBV27 to TRBJ1-4, with unresolved D. Trimming removed 6 bases from V and 7 bases from J, with 12 bases in between. This CDR3 has 13 residues. Germline CDR1 is MNHEY and CDR2 is SMNVEV (reference sequence). This CDR3 reads CASRSLQIEKLFF. The CDR3 DNA reads TGTGCCAGCAGATCGCTACAGATTGAAAAACTGTTTTTT.

V usage is TRBV6-2 or TRBV6-3 and J usage is TRBJ2-7; the match to TRBD2 covers 10 bases. V lost 6 bases, J lost 0 bases, and 20 bases stayed unmatched. CDR3 length equals 20 residues. Per the germline V gene, CDR1 is MNHEY and CDR2 is SVGEGT. The CDR3: CASSRGMLAGAARSSYEQYF. The CDR3 DNA sequence: TGTGCCAGCAGCCGCGGAATGCTAGCGGGAGCAGCTCGAAGCTCCTACGAGCAGTACTTC.

The rearrangement links TRBV25-1 to TRBJ2-3, with TRBD1 matching over 7 bases. The CDR3 contains 16 residues. The germline V gene has CDR1 MGHDK and CDR2 SYGVNS. With V trimmed by 10 bases and J by 2 bases, 15 bases remained unmatched. For the CDR3, the DNA is TGTGCCACCGGACCGACCGGGACAGAGGACACAGATACGCAGTATTTT. Translated, it gives CATGPTGTEDTDTQYF.

The gene calls are TRBV28 and TRBJ1-4; maybe TRBD1 (5 bases). The CDR3 loop spans 14 amino acids. Germline V gene data show CDR1 as MDHEN and CDR2 as SYDVKM. Trimming removed 7 bases from V and 1 base from J, with 10 bases in between. CDR3 nucleotide sequence: TGTGCCAGCAATAACGGGGGAACTAATGAAAAACTGTTTTTT. It is translated as CASNNGGTNEKLFF.

The CDR3 DNA reads as TGCGCCAGCAGCGAGGGACAGGGATCTCCCGAAGCTTTCTTT. Translation gives CASSEGQGSPEAFF. The chain links TRBV5-1 to TRBJ1-1; 9 bases match TRBD1. This CDR3 contains 14 residues. Germline V CDR1 and CDR2: SGHRS, YFSETQ. The J segment lost 8 bases and the V segment lost 4 bases, leaving 9 bases of the junction unmatched. Full variable domain (missing parts from reference TRBV5-1 and TRBJ1-1): KAGVTQTPRYLIKTRGQQVTLSCSPISGHRSVSWYQQTPGQGLQFLFEYFSETQRNKGNFPGRFSGRQFSNSRSEMNVSTLELGDSALYLCASSEGQGSPEAFFGQGTRLTVV.

The table lists this clone with a count of one. The V and J genes are TRBV5-1 and TRBJ1-4, with TRBD1 identical over 10 bases. The CDR3 runs to 16 residues. The V gene end was trimmed by 5 bases and the J gene end by 8 bases; junction bases not matched to a gene: 12. Germline lookup yields CDR1 SGHRS and CDR2 YFSETQ. The CDR3 DNA is TGCGCCAGCAGACGGTTTTCCGGGACAGGGGAGGAAAAACTGTTTTTT. This codes for CASRRFSGTGEEKLFF. The variable domain in full, with the rest retrieved from reference TRBV5-1 and TRBJ1-4, is KAGVTQTPRYLIKTRGQQVTLSCSPISGHRSVSWYQQTPGQGLQFLFEYFSETQRNKGNFPGRFSGRQFSNSRSEMNVSTLELGDSALYLCASRRFSGTGEEKLFFGSGTQLSVL.

The V and J genes are TRBV5-4 and TRBJ2-5; 11 bases are a match to TRBD2. Germline V lookup: CDR1 SGHNT, CDR2 YYREEE (reference sequence). J was trimmed by 0 bases and V by 4 bases; bases with no gene match: 8. The CDR3 has 17 amino acids. This CDR3 reads CASSPPPSGRHQETQYF. DNA for the CDR3: TGTGCCAGCAGCCCTCCCCCTAGCGGGAGGCACCAAGAGACCCAGTACTTC.

The V call is TRBV19, the J call TRBJ1-1; 10 bases are a match to TRBD1. After removal of 3 bases from V and 3 bases from J, the junction contained 7 bases not matched to a gene. The CDR3 has 16 residues. The V gene's germline CDR1 is LNHDA and CDR2 SQIVND (reference sequence). CDR3 protein: CASSIGDRGIDTEAFF. For the CDR3, the DNA is TGTGCCAGTAGTATCGGGGACAGGGGTATCGACACTGAAGCTTTCTTT. The entire variable domain, with the rest obtained from reference TRBV19 and TRBJ1-1, is as follows: DGGITQSPKYLFRKEGQNVTLSCEQNLNHDAMYWYRQDPGQGLRLIYYSQIVNDFQKGDIAEGYSVSREKKESFPLTVTSAQKNPTAFYLCASSIGDRGIDTEAFFGQGTRLTVV.